This TCR beta chain derives from a study of tumor-infiltrating lymphocytes in primary liver carcinoma. About the research overall: Patients were men and women aged 30 to 69 years. General observations from the study: The study found a significantly higher top-250-clone fraction in tumors than in blood (p = 0.039).

Per the germline V gene, CDR1 is MNHNY and CDR2 is SVGAGI (reference sequence). The CDR3 sequence is 17 residues long. TCR beta cDNA was reverse-transcribed from about 500 ng of total RNA. The reaction used a constant-region primer and ProtoScript II reverse transcriptase. Libraries for TCR beta were built through three nested multiplex PCR rounds, which together made up a slightly modified ARM-PCR procedure. In the first two PCR rounds, TRBV1-TRBV30 forward primers were paired with a C-beta reverse primer, and each round lasted roughly 9 cycles. TCRdb processed the multiplex PCR reads anew with MiXCR; each CDR3 protein has one entry. The sample carries 310,000 or so distinct CDR3 sequences, 65% recorded once. As for this clonotype: As yet, its antigen is unknown. A junction boundary mismatches the germline segment, possibly from a read error.

RNA was extracted from whole blood without cell sorting, alongside germline DNA. Infection with HBV was chronic in patients; they were treatment-naive. This receptor was identified in a man in his forties or fifties with primary liver carcinoma and hepatitis B virus infection. The sample comprised peripheral blood. The chain is built from TRBV6-6 and TRBJ2-3; TRBD1 aligns across 7 bases. The CDR3 DNA follows: TGTGCCGGCAGTTACGGGACAGACTCGTCTAGCACAGATACGCAGTATTTT. This gives the protein CAGSYGTDSSSTDTQYF.